This TCR beta chain was identified in a study of PD-1 blockade in classical Hodgkin lymphoma (dated by TCRdb to about 2020). Some background on the complete study: Nivolumab dosing was 3 mg/kg intravenously every 2 weeks, continuing until either disease progression or unacceptable toxicity. The study used CyTOF and TCR beta sequencing to define a peripheral blood immune signature of response to PD-1 blockade in classical Hodgkin lymphoma.

Notes on this clone: What antigen it recognizes has not been identified. No much larger clonotype is one base removed from it; base qualities were not supplied. Other nucleotide sequences from this sample produce the same CDR3.

The Qiagen DNeasy kit was used to extract genomic DNA both from unsorted PBMCs and from the negatively selected CD4+ and CD8+ fractions. TCR beta CDR3 regions were subjected to amplification by immunoSEQ multiplex PCR with primers that anneal to V and J segments. A synthetic immune receptor repertoire was used to minimize amplification bias, and any remaining bias was removed computationally after sequencing. The original methods were these. Repertoire diversity was quantified as the Shannon entropy index using custom Python scripts. Unsorted, CD4+ and CD8+ repertoires were examined separately, except in combined analyses, for which CD4+ and CD8+ sequences were merged in silico. A clone counted as expanded when the clone's frequency after treatment rose at least 2-fold relative to C1D1, and clones undetected at baseline were given a pseudocount of 0.5. Singleton clones were defined as clones with 0 or 1 copy at C1D1, and non-singleton clones were defined as clones with 2 or more copies. Clones expanded in unsorted samples were assigned a CD4+, CD8+ or unknown annotation through matching of protein sequences in sorted samples from the same patient. Wilcoxon tests on paired samples were used to test changes in diversity from C1D1 to C4D1. The clones in this table, taken by TCRdb from immuneACCESS, are in-frame only. Not every clone is retained; where verified, under half of the shortfall comes from an unresolved V gene, and the cause of the rest is unknown. V and J calls and clone size are as listed in that table; D and trimming were resolved from the DNA. The table for this sample lists fewer than 35,000 clones; about 81% of them were counted only once. The ten largest make up about a sixth of the sample.

The paper as a whole reports these results and caveats: Only a single clinical trial cohort was studied, and what caused the repertoire differences, possibly disease activity or prior therapy, remained undefined. Trial patients with a complete response had baseline diversity similar to that of newly diagnosed patients, while partial responders and progressors had significantly lower diversity. By C4D1, a significant rise was seen in CD4+ TCR diversity but not in CD8+ TCR diversity (p=0.0027 vs p=0.16), and the rise was most apparent among complete responders (p=0.02). Diversity was lower in patients who began nivolumab less than 1 year after ASCT, so these patients were left out of later analyses to avoid confounding by immune reconstitution. Newly diagnosed patients were reported to have lower baseline TCR diversity than healthy donors, and relapsed/refractory patients were reported to have lower baseline TCR diversity still.

Sample time point, as interpreted from the label and publication: cycle 4 day 1 (C4D1), after 5 to 7 weeks of nivolumab. Every trial patient had relapsed following autologous stem cell transplantation, and prior brentuximab vedotin exposure was what differed among cohorts A, B and C. A total of fewer than 65 patients with relapsed/refractory classical Hodgkin lymphoma made up the trial cohort, and each patient's best overall response was complete response, partial response or progressive disease. In the multi-cohort phase II CheckMate 205 trial, trial patients received single-agent nivolumab. Best overall response was determined by an independent review committee according to the 2007 International Working Group response criteria. Trial PBMCs were collected immediately before nivolumab initiation (C1D1) and during therapy at cycle 2 day 1 and cycle 4 day 1. Peripheral blood was collected in 8 mL Vacutainer Cell Preparation Tubes, from which PBMCs were isolated by centrifugation and then cryopreserved.

The junction shows trimming of 2 bases on V and 5 bases on J, plus 6 bases between the germline ends. Counted from cysteine to phenylalanine, this CDR3 has 13 amino acids. Here the CDR3 DNA is all that survives: 39 bases in frame from base 1. Looking up the germline V gene yields CDR1 SNHLY and CDR2 FYNNEI. The specimen was peripheral blood mononuclear cells (PBMCs), collected before the fourth cycle of nivolumab. The rearranged chain carries TRBV2 and TRBJ2-2, with TRBD1 tentatively as D gene (5 bases match). The receptor comes from a human donor with classical Hodgkin lymphoma. DNA sequence: TGTGCCAGCAGTGAAAGGGGTACCGGGGAGCTGTTTTTT. The resulting protein is CASSERGTGELFF.